A selection of T cell receptor beta chains follows, all from one sample in a study of cytomegalovirus exposure and HLA in healthy donors. Libraries were prepared by immunoSEQ multiplex PCR; TCRdb keeps only in-frame clonotypes and omits some of them. The table lists 75,000 to 90,000 clones, around 79% of them singletons. Sequenced input: PBMCs. The receptors come from a male donor in good health and CMV-seropositive. The CDR3 runs from the conserved cysteine through the conserved F or W. Each record gives: V gene, J gene, D gene, clone size, CDR3 protein, CDR3 DNA. D genes are given only for firm matches. Size tells how often a clone was seen (once, few, many) or the class of an expanded clone, and some rows leave it out.

TRBV4-1	TRBJ2-7	TRBD1	NA	CASSLGQGGYEQYF	TGCGCCAGCAGCCTGGGACAGGGAGGATACGAGCAGTACTTC
TRBV7-6	TRBJ2-5	NA	NA	CASSLRSGAIQETQYF	TGTGCCAGCAGCTTACGGTCAGGGGCGATCCAAGAGACCCAGTACTTC
TRBV13	TRBJ2-5	TRBD1	NA	CASSLGRQGRETQYF	TGTGCCAGCAGCTTAGGCCGACAGGGCCGGGAGACCCAGTACTTC
TRBV10-1	TRBJ2-7	NA	NA	CASSETCGNREQYF	TGCGCCAGCAGTGAGACATGTGGGAACAGGGAGCAGTACTTC
TRBV9	TRBJ1-1	TRBD1	few	CASSPRTGGNTEAFF	TGTGCCAGCAGCCCCCGGACAGGCGGAAACACTGAAGCTTTCTTT
TRBV7-2	TRBJ2-7	TRBD1	NA	CASSPQTGDEQYF	TGTGCCAGCAGCCCCCAGACAGGGGACGAGCAGTACTTC
TRBV4-2	TRBJ2-1	NA	once	CASSVKQGNKNNEQFF	TGTGCCAGCAGCGTAAAACAGGGTAACAAGAACAATGAGCAGTTCTTC
TRBV19	TRBJ1-2	NA	NA	CASSRMGLNYGYTF	TGTGCCAGTAGTAGGATGGGCCTTAACTATGGCTACACCTTC
TRBV19	TRBJ1-1	TRBD1	few	CASSLGQGSIDEAFF	TGTGCCAGTAGTCTGGGACAGGGCAGTATCGATGAAGCTTTCTTT
TRBV28	TRBJ1-5	TRBD1	NA	CASSSTGGTNQPQHF	TGTGCCAGCAGTTCGACAGGGGGCACCAATCAGCCCCAGCATTTT
TRBV25-1	TRBJ1-4	TRBD1	few	CASSEGQGNEKLFF	TGTGCCAGCAGTGAGGGACAGGGAAATGAAAAACTGTTTTTT
TRBV6-5	TRBJ1-6	NA	few	CASSRGWNESPLHF	TGTGCCAGCAGCCGCGGGTGGAATGAATCACCCCTCCACTTT
TRBV5-1	TRBJ2-3	TRBD1	few	CASSHGQGGDTQYF	TGCGCCAGCAGCCACGGACAGGGGGGAGATACGCAGTATTTT
TRBV28	TRBJ1-5	TRBD1	NA	CASSPGTGGNQPQHF	TGTGCCAGCAGTCCTGGGACAGGGGGCAATCAGCCCCAGCATTTT
TRBV14	TRBJ1-2	NA	NA	CASSQGSEILYGYTF	TGTGCCAGCAGCCAAGGATCCGAGATCCTCTATGGCTACACCTTC
TRBV10-3	TRBJ1-2	NA	NA	CAISESGGGRSYGYTF	TGTGCCATCAGTGAGTCGGGAGGGGGGCGCTCCTATGGCTACACCTTC